These 22 T cell receptor beta chains came from one sample sequenced in a study of blood T cell repertoires in COVID-19. TCRdb's table, derived via immunoSEQ multiplex PCR, lists solely in-frame clones and lacks some. The table has about 240,000 clones, roughly 87% seen once. The specimen was peripheral blood. These receptors all stem from a man in his sixties who had recovered from COVID-19.

The rearrangement joins TRBV9 to TRBJ1-4; weak D call: TRBD1 (5 bases). The CDR3 is made up of 15 amino acids. Trimming left V 1 base short and J 5 bases short, with 12 bases between. Germline V CDR1 and CDR2: SGDLS, YYNGEE. DNA for the CDR3: TGTGCCAGCAGCGTAAGGGATCGGACAAATGAAAAACTGTTTTTT. This gives the protein CASSVRDRTNEKLFF. The full variable domain, in which reference TRBV9 and TRBJ1-4 provide the parts outside the CDR3, is DSGVTQTPKHLITATGQRVTLRCSPRSGDLSVYWYQQSLDQGLQFLIQYYNGEERAKGNILERFSAQQFPDLHSELNLSSLELGDSALYFCASSVRDRTNEKLFFGSGTQLSVL.

This chain uses TRBV19 with TRBJ2-3; 10 nucleotides agree with TRBD2. The CDR3 contains 16 residues. The germline CDR1 and CDR2 sequences are LNHDA and SQIVND (reference sequence). The V gene end was trimmed by 1 base and the J gene end by 3 bases; junction bases not matched to a gene: 4. CDR3 protein: CASSIGHSGGTDTQYF. The CDR3 DNA follows: TGTGCCAGTAGTATAGGCCATAGCGGGGGGACAGATACGCAGTATTTT.

The chain uses TRBV18 and TRBJ2-2; the D gene is possibly TRBD2 (7 bases). The CDR3 is 15 amino acids. Trimming left V 3 bases short and J 5 bases short, with 13 bases between. Germline values: CDR1 KGHSH, CDR2 LQKENI. CDR3 sequence: CASSPGGGKTGELFF. DNA of the CDR3: TGTGCCAGCTCACCGGGCGGGGGCAAGACCGGGGAGCTGTTTTTT.

The chain combines TRBV19 with TRBJ1-1; no clear D gene. This CDR3 has 14 residues. Trimming left V 6 bases short and J 1 base short, with 12 bases between. Germline-derived CDR1 and CDR2 are LNHDA and SQIVND (reference sequence). The CDR3: CASSPWAGNTEAFF. CDR3 bases: TGTGCCAGTAGCCCGTGGGCTGGGAACACTGAAGCTTTCTTT.

The rearrangement joins TRBV10-3 to TRBJ2-1, with a possible D match to TRBD1 (6 bases). Germline CDR1 reads ENHRY; CDR2 reads SYGVKD. V dropped 6 bases and J dropped 3 bases, with 15 bases sitting between them. This CDR3 is 15 amino acids long. The CDR3, as DNA: TGTGCCATCAGATCCGGCCAGGGGAACTACAATGAGCAGTTCTTC. Its protein product is CAIRSGQGNYNEQFF.

The V gene is TRBV18, the J gene TRBJ2-3; D gene ambiguous. There are 16 residues in the CDR3. In germline, CDR1 is KGHSH, CDR2 LQKENI. The V end lost 2 bases, the J end lost 1 base, and 13 bases lay between the germline ends. The CDR3 protein is CASSPLAVTRTDTQYF. The CDR3 nucleotides are TGTGCCAGCTCACCATTGGCGGTGACCCGCACAGATACGCAGTATTTT.

CDR3 protein: CAITRDRGSGYTF. CDR3 bases: TGTGCCATCACCAGGGACAGGGGTAGTGGCTACACCTTC. The chain recombines TRBV10-3 with TRBJ1-2, with TRBD1 matching 10 bases. J lost 7 bases, V lost 7 bases, and 6 bases had no gene match. The germline CDR1 and CDR2 sequences are ENHRY and SYGVKD. The CDR3 length is 13 residues.

This chain uses TRBV9 with TRBJ2-2; 8 bases agree with TRBD2. Germline V lookup: CDR1 SGDLS, CDR2 YYNGEE. The length of the CDR3 is 16 residues. Unmatched junction bases numbered 6, after V lost 0 bases and J lost 5 bases. CDR3 in DNA: TGTGCCAGCAGCGTAGACGGGGGGGCCCAGACCGGGGAGCTGTTTTTT. It translates to CASSVDGGAQTGELFF.

The rearrangement uses TRBV21-1 and TRBJ2-7; TRBD2, the table's D call, lacks a check against the DNA. TRBV21-1 is termed a pseudogene. The CDR3 length is 13 residues. DNA of the CDR3: TGTGCCAGCAGCAGGCGGAGGGACCACGAGCAGTACGTC. As protein: CASSRRRDHEQYV.

This chain uses TRBV6-1 with TRBJ2-7; D not resolved. The CDR3 is 13 amino acids. V lost 0 bases, J lost 2 bases, and 5 bases lay in between. Germline values: CDR1 MNHNS, CDR2 SASEGT. The CDR3 sequence: CASSEAAAYEQYV. In nucleotides, the CDR3 is TGTGCCAGCAGTGAAGCGGCGGCCTACGAGCAGTACGTC.

The genes are TRBV6-1 and TRBJ2-5; 9 bases agree with TRBD1. This CDR3 has 15 residues. Germline assignment: CDR1 MNHNS and CDR2 SASEGT. V trimming: 2 bases; J trimming: 1 base; junction bases outside the gene matches: 2. DNA of the CDR3: TGTGCCAGCAGTGAAAGGGGACAGGGCCAAGAGACCCAGTACTTC. It yields the protein CASSERGQGQETQYF.

J is TRBJ2-2 and V is TRBV5-4; unclear D gene. This CDR3 is built from 16 residues. CDR1 and CDR2 (germline): SGHNT, YYREEE (reference sequence). With 4 bases removed from V and 5 bases from J, the gap between germline ends came to 18 bases. The CDR3 is CASSPVTSIKTGELFF. CDR3 nucleotides: TGTGCCAGCAGCCCGGTTACGTCGATAAAAACCGGGGAGCTGTTTTTT.

The chain couples TRBV7-2 to TRBJ2-1, with 11 positions matching TRBD2. V lost 1 base to trimming and J lost 10 bases; unmatched junction nucleotides: 3. CDR3 length: 14 residues. The germline V gene has CDR1 SGHTA and CDR2 FQGNSA. The CDR3 DNA follows: TGTGCCAGCAGCTTAGGGGGACTAGCGGCGGAGCAGTTCTTC. Amino acid sequence: CASSLGGLAAEQFF. Full variable domain (missing parts from reference TRBV7-2 and TRBJ2-1): GAGVSQSPSNKVTEKGKDVELRCDPISGHTALYWYRQSLGQGLEFLIYFQGNSAPDKSGLPSDRFSAERTGGSVSTLTIQRTQQEDSAVYLCASSLGGLAAEQFFGPGTRLTVL.

The rearrangement uses TRBV11-1 and TRBJ2-2; D not certain. V was pared by 5 bases and J by 6 bases, with 13 bases between. This CDR3 is 14 amino acids long. Germline CDR1 is SGHAT and CDR2 is FQDESV (reference sequence). The CDR3 DNA sequence: TGTGCCAGCAGCCCACGCGGCGGCTCCGGGGAGCTGTTTTTT. Translated, it gives CASSPRGGSGELFF.

The chain has TRBV19 and TRBJ1-1; D is unresolved. Deletions cut 7 bases from V and 1 base from J, with 10 bases between. The germline CDR1 and CDR2 sequences are LNHDA and SQIVND (reference sequence). The CDR3 runs to 13 residues. The CDR3 is CASTFGQNTEAFF. DNA of the CDR3: TGTGCCAGTACCTTTGGGCAGAACACTGAAGCTTTCTTT. The whole variable domain, remainder taken from reference TRBV19 and TRBJ1-1, is DGGITQSPKYLFRKEGQNVTLSCEQNLNHDAMYWYRQDPGQGLRLIYYSQIVNDFQKGDIAEGYSVSREKKESFPLTVTSAQKNPTAFYLCASTFGQNTEAFFGQGTRLTVV.

In DNA form, the CDR3 reads TGTGCCAGCAGCTTACGGGAGTCTGGGGCCAACGTCCTGACTTTC. Translating it yields CASSLRESGANVLTF. The chain employs TRBV7-9 and TRBJ2-6; perhaps TRBD2 as D (6 bases). This CDR3 comprises 15 residues. V lost 2 bases to trimming and J lost 1 base, with 6 bases between them. CDR1 SEHNR and CDR2 FQNEAQ come from the germline V gene (reference sequence).

This chain connects TRBV19 to TRBJ1-5; 7 bases line up with TRBD1. CDR1 is LNHDA and CDR2 is SQIVND in the germline V gene (reference sequence). The CDR3 runs to 15 residues. V gave up 5 bases and J gave up 1 base; unmatched junction bases: 5. CDR3 loop: CASSWTGPSNQPQHF. The CDR3 DNA follows: TGTGCCAGTAGTTGGACAGGTCCGAGCAATCAGCCCCAGCATTTT.

CDR3 loop: CASSWGLAPRTGELFF. DNA for the CDR3: TGCGCCAGCAGCTGGGGACTAGCTCCAAGGACCGGGGAGCTGTTTTTT. V gene TRBV5-1 combines with J gene TRBJ2-2, with 9 bases lining up with TRBD2. Germline lookup yields CDR1 SGHRS and CDR2 YFSETQ. With 3 bases clipped from V and 5 bases from J, the junction kept 8 bases outside the gene matches. The CDR3 is made up of 16 amino acids.

This clone appeared once. This rearrangement joins TRBV5-1 to TRBJ1-2; weak D call: TRBD1 (5 bases). V was clipped by 4 bases and J by 1 base, with 8 bases between them. This CDR3 is 13 amino acids long. Germline assignment: CDR1 SGHRS and CDR2 YFSETQ. CDR3 region: CASSTGGNYGYTF. CDR3 DNA: TGCGCCAGCAGCACGGGGGGTAACTATGGCTACACCTTC.

This clone was recorded once. The chain couples TRBV2 to TRBJ1-3; 7 positions agree with TRBD1. In germline, CDR1 is SNHLY, CDR2 FYNNEI. The CDR3 has 16 residues. V was clipped by 8 bases and J by 1 base; unmatched bases: 11. CDR3 sequence (DNA): TGTGCCAGCCAAAAGGACAGGATTTTATCTGGAAACACCATATATTTT. Its protein is CASQKDRILSGNTIYF.

This clone was observed once. The chain carries TRBV30 and TRBJ2-7; the match to TRBD1 covers 9 bases. The CDR3 sequence is 13 residues long. Germline-derived CDR1 and CDR2 are GTSNPN and SVGIG (reference sequence). Trimming cost V 4 bases and J 4 bases; bases outside gene matches: 5. Here the CDR3 reads CAWTRGTGYEQYV. CDR3 coding DNA: TGTGCCTGGACTAGAGGGACAGGGTACGAGCAGTACGTC.

This clone has a handful of counts. The V and J genes are TRBV5-4 and TRBJ1-1; D might be TRBD1 (5 bases). The CDR3 runs 18 residues. V shed 3 bases and J shed 1 base, with 22 bases lying between them. Germline values: CDR1 SGHNT, CDR2 YYREEE (reference sequence). CDR3 sequence reads: CASSSGWGDPLANTEAFF. The CDR3 bases are TGTGCCAGCAGCTCCGGGTGGGGGGACCCTCTGGCGAACACTGAAGCTTTCTTT.